The 28 T cell receptor beta chains listed next were all sequenced from one sample in a study of cytomegalovirus exposure and HLA in healthy donors. The protocol was immunoSEQ multiplex PCR, while the TCRdb copy is restricted to in-frame clones and leaves out a portion. The sample lists about 120,000 clones, 85% to 90% seen once, with 1% to 1.5% in the top ten. The specimen was PBMCs. The source is a woman aged 18-29 years in good health and CMV-seronegative.

The table lists this clone with a count of one. The chain joins TRBV2 to TRBJ2-7; 9 nucleotides line up with TRBD1. This CDR3 region has 14 residues. The J segment lost 3 bases and the V segment lost 5 bases, leaving 5 bases of the junction unmatched. Per germline, CDR1 SNHLY and CDR2 FYNNEI. The CDR3 protein is CASSTGQGLYEQYF. The DNA for the CDR3 is TGTGCCAGCAGTACCGGACAGGGGCTCTACGAGCAGTACTTC.

The V call is TRBV9, the J call TRBJ2-3; 12 nucleotides align to TRBD2. This CDR3 spans 17 amino acids. V was clipped by 1 base and J by 2 bases; unmatched bases: 5. Looked up from germline, CDR1 is SGDLS and CDR2 is YYNGEE. CDR3 DNA: TGTGCCAGCAGCGTATTGTCTAGCGGGGGGGTCACAGATACGCAGTATTTT. This codes for CASSVLSSGGVTDTQYF.

V usage is TRBV27 and J usage is TRBJ2-1; D is possibly TRBD1 (5 bases). Trimming shortened V by 6 bases and J by 9 bases, and 18 bases separated the two germline ends. The CDR3 runs to 14 residues. CDR1 and CDR2 from the germline V gene are MNHEY and SMNVEV (reference sequence). The CDR3, as DNA: TGTGCCAGCAGACGAATTCCTCAGGGTTTTGAGCAGTTCTTC. Its translation: CASRRIPQGFEQFF.

V usage is TRBV18 and J usage is TRBJ1-1; D is possibly TRBD1 (5 bases). With 5 bases removed from V and 0 bases from J, the gap between germline ends came to 7 bases. Germline CDR1 is KGHSH and CDR2 is LQKENI. This CDR3 has 13 residues. CDR3 coding DNA: TGTGCCAGCTCAGGAGGGGTGAACACTGAAGCTTTCTTT. Translated, it gives CASSGGVNTEAFF.

This chain links TRBV7-9 with TRBJ2-5; a possible D gene is TRBD1 (6 bases). There are 13 residues in the CDR3. Trimming stripped 9 bases from V and 2 bases from J, with 13 bases between. The germline gives CDR1 SEHNR, CDR2 FQNEAQ (reference sequence). CDR3 bases: TGTGCCAGTATGGACAGTGGGCAAGAGACCCAGTACTTC. Its translation is CASMDSGQETQYF.

The rearrangement uses TRBV5-1 and TRBJ2-3; the D gene is possibly TRBD2 (5 bases). CDR1 is SGHRS, CDR2 YFSETQ, per germline. This CDR3 is built from 16 residues. The V end was cut by 6 bases, the J end by 1 base, with 18 bases between. The CDR3 sequence: CASTMQTGRGTDTQYF. The CDR3 DNA follows: TGCGCCAGCACCATGCAGACGGGGAGAGGCACAGATACGCAGTATTTT.

This chain joins TRBV11-2 and TRBJ1-5, with TRBD1 identical over 9 bases. This CDR3 has 16 residues. Germline-derived CDR1 and CDR2 are SGHAT and FQNNGV. V was clipped by 5 bases and J by 7 bases; unmatched bases: 12. Here the CDR3 DNA reads TGTGCCAGCAGCCAAGGGACCGGGACAGGGACCCAGCCCCAGCATTTT. This codes for CASSQGTGTGTQPQHF.

The J gene is TRBJ2-7, the V gene TRBV28, with a weak D call TRBD1 (6 bases). This CDR3 spans 17 amino acids. The V and J ends lost 4 bases and 1 base respectively, with 20 bases between them. Germline loops: CDR1 MDHEN, CDR2 SYDVKM. CDR3 nucleotides: TGTGCCAGCAGTTCAAATCACCGCACGGGACAATCCTACGAGCAGTACTTC. Its protein is CASSSNHRTGQSYEQYF.

The genes are TRBV6-1 and TRBJ1-1; 8 bases are shared with TRBD1. The CDR3 has 13 residues. With V trimmed by 7 bases and J by 6 bases, 7 bases remained unmatched. The germline gives CDR1 MNHNS, CDR2 SASEGT. The CDR3 coding sequence is TGTGCCAGCACACGGGACAGGTCTTCTGAAGCTTTCTTT. Translating gives CASTRDRSSEAFF.

A few counts support this clone. CDR3 sequence: CASSFWLQGDYGYTF. The CDR3 nucleotides read TGTGCCAGCAGCTTTTGGCTACAGGGGGACTATGGCTACACCTTC. V and J are TRBV11-3 and TRBJ1-2, with 8 nucleotides matching TRBD1. The junction had 6 bases not matched to a gene; V was cut back by 3 bases and J by 3 bases. CDR3 size: 15 residues. Germline CDR1 and CDR2: SGHNT and YENEEA.

The genes are TRBV5-6 and TRBJ2-7, with TRBD1 matching 9 bases. CDR1 SGHDT and CDR2 YYEEEE come from the germline V gene. The CDR3 loop spans 17 amino acids. Trimming cost V 3 bases and J 3 bases; bases outside gene matches: 13. The CDR3 nucleotides are TGTGCCAGCAGCTCGCCGGGACAGGGCGAGCCCCACTACGAGCAGTACTTC. It translates to CASSSPGQGEPHYEQYF.

The rearrangement uses TRBV25-1 and TRBJ1-6; TRBD1 is a possible D gene (6 bases). Trimming pared 1 base from V and 9 bases from J, leaving 13 bases between. The CDR3 consists of 15 residues. The germline CDR1 and CDR2 sequences are MGHDK and SYGVNS. DNA of the CDR3: TGTGCCAGCAGTGAATTGGGGAGACAGGTTTCACCCCTCCACTTT. Protein: CASSELGRQVSPLHF. Drawing the rest from reference TRBV25-1 and TRBJ1-6, the complete variable domain is EADIYQTPRYLVIGTGKKITLECSQTMGHDKMYWYQQDPGMELHLIHYSYGVNSTEKGDLSSESTVSRIRTEHFPLTLESARPSHTSQYLCASSELGRQVSPLHFGNGTRLTVT.

CDR3 loop: CASSRRGEDTQYF. The CDR3 region has the DNA TGTGCCAGCAGTCGCAGGGGGGAAGATACGCAGTATTTT. This sequence joins TRBV6-6 and TRBJ2-3; D is possibly TRBD1 (7 bases). Germline CDR1 and CDR2: MNHNY and SVGAGI (reference sequence). The CDR3 extends over 13 amino acids. Trimming removed 5 bases at V and 5 bases at J, with 11 bases between.

The chain is built from TRBV16 and TRBJ1-1, with 8 bases aligning to TRBD1. This CDR3 contains 16 residues. The V gene end was trimmed by 2 bases and the J gene end by 0 bases; junction bases not matched to a gene: 5. Germline V gives CDR1 KGHSY, CDR2 FQNENV. CDR3 protein: CASSQRIQGVNTEAFF. The CDR3 DNA sequence: TGTGCCAGCAGCCAACGGATACAGGGGGTGAACACTGAAGCTTTCTTT. Full variable domain (missing parts from reference TRBV16 and TRBJ1-1): GEEVAQTPKHLVRGEGQKAKLYCAPIKGHSYVFWYQQVLKNEFKFLISFQNENVFDETGMPKERFSAKCLPNSPCSLEIQATKLEDSAVYFCASSQRIQGVNTEAFFGQGTRLTVV.

The chain joins TRBV6-1 to TRBJ1-2, with D possibly being TRBD1 (6 bases). Germline CDR1 is MNHNS and CDR2 is SASEGT. This CDR3 is built from 14 residues. The V gene lost 3 bases and the J gene lost 3 bases, with 11 bases spanning the gap. The CDR3 protein is CASSERTVDYGYTF. As DNA, the CDR3 is TGTGCCAGCAGTGAGCGGACAGTTGACTATGGCTACACCTTC.

The chain has TRBV5-1 and TRBJ2-5; possibly TRBD1 for D (6 bases). The CDR3 is made up of 16 amino acids. Germline V gene sequence: CDR1 SGHRS, CDR2 YFSETQ. V lost 0 bases and J lost 9, with 21 bases in between. The CDR3, as DNA: TGCGCCAGCAGCTTGGGGGACACGAGTCCCGGGTTGCCCCAGTACTTC. Amino acid sequence: CASSLGDTSPGLPQYF. Using reference TRBV5-1 and TRBJ2-5 for the parts outside the CDR3, the full variable domain is KAGVTQTPRYLIKTRGQQVTLSCSPISGHRSVSWYQQTPGQGLQFLFEYFSETQRNKGNFPGRFSGRQFSNSRSEMNVSTLELGDSALYLCASSLGDTSPGLPQYFGPGTRLLVL.

The chain couples TRBV4-2 to TRBJ2-7; 9 bases align to TRBD2. The CDR3 loop spans 16 amino acids. The V and J ends lost 0 bases and 4 bases, in that order; junction bases with no gene match: 7. CDR1 is LGHNA, CDR2 YNFKEQ, per germline. DNA of the CDR3: TGTGCCAGCAGCCAAGAAGGGGGCGGGGGGGCATACGAGCAGTACTTC. Protein sequence: CASSQEGGGGAYEQYF.

In its sample, this clone was seen once. The CDR3 spells CASSLGAINEKLFF. The CDR3 coding sequence is TGTGCCAGCAGCTTAGGAGCCATTAATGAAAAACTGTTTTTT. This chain links TRBV7-9 with TRBJ1-4; D gene uncertain. V lost 1 base to trimming and J lost 4 bases, with 7 bases between them. There are 14 residues in the CDR3. The germline V gene has CDR1 SEHNR and CDR2 FQNEAQ (reference sequence). Complete variable domain (other parts from reference TRBV7-9 and TRBJ1-4): DTGVSQNPRHKITKRGQNVTFRCDPISEHNRLYWYRQTLGQGPEFLTYFQNEAQLEKSRLLSDRFSAERPKGSFSTLEIQRTEQGDSAMYLCASSLGAINEKLFFGSGTQLSVL.

J is TRBJ1-2 and V is TRBV7-9, with D possibly being TRBD1 (5 bases). Looked up from germline, CDR1 is SEHNR and CDR2 is FQNEAQ (reference sequence). This CDR3 is built from 13 residues. V lost 5 bases, J lost 6 bases, and 13 bases lay in between. The CDR3 region has the DNA TGTGCCAGCAGCCGAGTGACAGTAGATGGCTACACCTTC. This encodes CASSRVTVDGYTF.

This clone was observed a single time. The rearrangement uses TRBV29-1 and TRBJ2-1; TRBD1 is a possible D gene (6 bases). Germline V gene data show CDR1 as SQVTM and CDR2 as ANQGSEA. V lost 1 base to trimming and J lost 6 bases, with 16 bases between them. This CDR3 contains 15 residues. The CDR3 DNA follows: TGCAGCGTTGAAGGTGAGGGGGAAGGTTTCAATGAGCAGTTCTTC. This translates into CSVEGEGEGFNEQFF.

V and J are TRBV6-1 and TRBJ2-1; no definite D call. The CDR3 covers 14 residues. The germline V and J ends were trimmed by 8 bases and 0 bases, with 11 bases remaining between them. The germline gives CDR1 MNHNS, CDR2 SASEGT. The CDR3 is CASVPGPSYNEQFF. CDR3 bases: TGTGCCAGCGTTCCAGGCCCCTCCTACAATGAGCAGTTCTTC.

This chain connects TRBV20-1 to TRBJ1-1; D gene unclear. Trimming removed 2 bases from V and 2 bases from J, with 3 bases in between. Per the germline V gene, CDR1 is DFQATT and CDR2 is SNEGSKA (reference sequence). The CDR3 is 11 amino acids. The CDR3 spells CSARLNTEAFF. In DNA, the CDR3 is TGCAGTGCTAGACTAAACACTGAAGCTTTCTTT.

The rearrangement links TRBV19 to TRBJ1-1, with 9 bases aligning to TRBD1. The germline V gene has CDR1 LNHDA and CDR2 SQIVND (reference sequence). The CDR3 extends over 13 amino acids. With 10 bases clipped from V and 5 bases from J, the junction kept 8 bases outside the gene matches. Here the CDR3 reads CATGTGMRTEAFF. In DNA, the CDR3 is TGTGCCACCGGGACAGGGATGAGAACTGAAGCTTTCTTT.

The CDR3 loop is CASSEPGGSTGELFF. DNA for the CDR3: TGCGCCAGCAGCGAACCGGGTGGGAGCACCGGGGAGCTGTTTTTT. The chain is built from TRBV5-1 and TRBJ2-2; maybe TRBD2 (5 bases). CDR1 and CDR2 from the germline V gene are SGHRS and YFSETQ. The CDR3 contains 15 residues. Trimming removed 4 bases from V and 4 bases from J, with 14 bases in between.

The rearrangement links TRBV4-2 to TRBJ1-2, with 8 nucleotides matching TRBD1. This CDR3 spans 15 amino acids. The J segment lost 8 bases and the V segment lost 1 base, leaving 9 bases of the junction unmatched. Looked up from germline, CDR1 is LGHNA and CDR2 is YNFKEQ. For the CDR3, the DNA is TGTGCCAGCAGCCAAGGTGTGGACAGGGCAGGCGGCTACACCTTC. Protein sequence: CASSQGVDRAGGYTF.

Comment on this clone: Other DNA sequences in the sample encode the same CDR3. The CDR3 DNA sequence: TGTGCCAGCAGCTTAGGTGGCGGGGGGGGAGGTGAGCAGTTCTTC. Protein: CASSLGGGGGGEQFF. V is TRBV11-2 and J is TRBJ2-1, with TRBD2 identical over 9 bases. Per the germline V gene, CDR1 is SGHAT and CDR2 is FQNNGV. The V segment lost 1 base and the J segment 9 bases; nucleotides outside the gene matches: 7. The CDR3 has 15 amino acids. The whole variable domain, remainder taken from reference TRBV11-2 and TRBJ2-1, is EAGVAQSPRYKIIEKRQSVAFWCNPISGHATLYWYQQILGQGPKLLIQFQNNGVVDDSQLPKDRFSAERLKGVDSTLKIQPAKLEDSAVYLCASSLGGGGGGEQFFGPGTRLTVL.

The genes are TRBV12-5 and TRBJ2-3, with D hard to call. Germline V gene data show CDR1 as LGHNT and CDR2 as FRNRAP. V lost 1 base and J lost 4, with 3 bases in between. The CDR3 has 12 amino acids. CDR3 bases: TGTGCTAGTGGTTTGGCAGCAGATACGCAGTATTTT. Protein: CASGLAADTQYF. The whole variable domain, filled in from reference TRBV12-5 and TRBJ2-3, reads DARVTQTPRHKVTEMGQEVTMRCQPILGHNTVFWYRQTMMQGLELLAYFRNRAPLDDSGMPKDRFSAEMPDATLATLKIQPSEPRDSAVYFCASGLAADTQYFGPGTRLTVL.

This clone was picked up one time. This rearrangement joins TRBV9 to TRBJ1-2; TRBD1 matches at 11 bases. The V gene's germline CDR1 is SGDLS and CDR2 YYNGEE. With V trimmed by 4 bases and J by 6 bases, 8 bases remained unmatched. The CDR3 runs 15 residues. CDR3 in amino acids: CASSRRDRGIDGYTF. The CDR3 nucleotides read TGTGCCAGCAGCAGAAGGGACAGGGGGATCGATGGCTACACCTTC.